This TCR beta chain was profiled in a study of cytomegalovirus exposure and HLA in healthy donors. Whole-study context: An earlier analysis identified 120 million or so unique TCR beta sequences in about 190 million T cells. Clustering assigned 70% to 90% of the roughly 380 genotyped donors to the Caucasian-associated ancestry cluster.

From germline, CDR1 is MNHEY and CDR2 SVGAGI. The CDR3 runs 14 residues. The ends lost 5 bases at V and 4 bases at J; junction bases unmatched: 6. Study-wide points: Most TCRs appeared rarely, but some public TCRs recurred in many donors. In vitro testing confirmed a few CMV-associated chains as specific for CMV antigens.

This clone turned up a few times. Its antigen remains unknown. 13 Jbeta primers and 60 Vbeta primers were used for the PCR. Using immunoSEQ multiplex PCR, the repertoire was profiled, and TCRdb retains in-frame clones only, with some absent. Of some 130,000 clones in the sample, roughly 80% were seen once. The sample comprised PBMCs. The source of this sequence is a male donor in good health and CMV-seronegative. V usage is TRBV6-5 and J usage is TRBJ2-5; 8 bases map to TRBD1. The CDR3 region has the DNA TGTGCCAGCAGTCCTGCAGGGGGCCGAGAGACCCAGTACTTC. It yields the protein CASSPAGGRETQYF.